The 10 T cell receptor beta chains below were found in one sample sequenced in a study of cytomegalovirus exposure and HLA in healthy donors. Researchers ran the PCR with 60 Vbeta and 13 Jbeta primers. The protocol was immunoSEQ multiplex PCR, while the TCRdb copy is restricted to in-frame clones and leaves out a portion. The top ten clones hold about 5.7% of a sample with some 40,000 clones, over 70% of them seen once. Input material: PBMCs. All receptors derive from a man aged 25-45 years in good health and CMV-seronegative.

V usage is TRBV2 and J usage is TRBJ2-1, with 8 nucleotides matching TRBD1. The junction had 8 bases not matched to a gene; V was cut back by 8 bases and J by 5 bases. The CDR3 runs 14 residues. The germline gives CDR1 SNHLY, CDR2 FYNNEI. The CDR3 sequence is CASQWTGFNNEQFF. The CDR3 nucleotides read TGTGCCAGCCAATGGACAGGGTTTAACAATGAGCAGTTCTTC.

In nucleotides, the CDR3 is TGTGCCAGCAGAGCGGGAGGGGGGAACACCGGGGAGCTGTTTTTT. Its protein is CASRAGGGNTGELFF. V usage is TRBV28 and J usage is TRBJ2-2; 10 bases fit TRBD2. Germline loops: CDR1 MDHEN, CDR2 SYDVKM. J lost 1 base, V lost 6 bases, and 2 bases had no gene match. The CDR3 contains 15 residues.

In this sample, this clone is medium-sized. Here the CDR3 reads CASNRGGDYGYTF. CDR3 sequence (DNA): TGCGCCAGCAACAGAGGGGGGGACTATGGCTACACCTTC. V usage is TRBV5-1 and J usage is TRBJ1-2, with D perhaps TRBD1 (6 bases). Trimming cost V 6 bases and J 3 bases, with 12 bases left between them. Per the germline V gene, CDR1 is SGHRS and CDR2 is YFSETQ. The CDR3 is 13 residues long.

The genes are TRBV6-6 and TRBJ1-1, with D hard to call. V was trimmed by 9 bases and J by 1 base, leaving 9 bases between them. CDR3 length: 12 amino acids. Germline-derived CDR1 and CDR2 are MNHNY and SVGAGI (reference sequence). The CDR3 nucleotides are TGTGCCAGTCAACAGCAGAACACTGAAGCTTTCTTT. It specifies CASQQQNTEAFF.

CDR3 amino acids: CASKSGGLEPQHF. The CDR3 nucleotides are TGTGCCAGCAAGTCGGGGGGTTTAGAGCCCCAGCATTTT. This chain joins TRBV2 and TRBJ1-5, with D possibly matching TRBD1 (5 bases). V was clipped by 7 bases and J by 8 bases, with 15 bases between them. The CDR3 totals 13 residues. CDR1 and CDR2 (germline): SNHLY, FYNNEI.

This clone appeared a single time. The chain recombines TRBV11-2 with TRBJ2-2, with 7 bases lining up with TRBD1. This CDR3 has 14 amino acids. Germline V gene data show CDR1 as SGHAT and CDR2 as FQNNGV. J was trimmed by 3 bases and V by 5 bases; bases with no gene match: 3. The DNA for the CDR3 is TGTGCCAGCAGCCCCGACAGGGACACCGGGGAGCTGTTTTTT. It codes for CASSPDRDTGELFF.

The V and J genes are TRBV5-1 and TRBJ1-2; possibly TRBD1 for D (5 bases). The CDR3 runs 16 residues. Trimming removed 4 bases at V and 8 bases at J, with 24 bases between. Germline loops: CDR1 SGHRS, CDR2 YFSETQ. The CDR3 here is CASSPLTASGLVGYTF. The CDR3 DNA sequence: TGCGCCAGCAGCCCCTTGACAGCATCGGGCCTCGTGGGCTACACCTTC.

CDR3 region: CAWSVARGNQPQHF. The CDR3 region has the DNA TGTGCCTGGAGTGTTGCCAGGGGGAATCAGCCCCAGCATTTT. The chain recombines TRBV30 with TRBJ1-5, with 7 bases that match TRBD1. This CDR3 region has 14 residues. Germline-derived CDR1 and CDR2 are GTSNPN and SVGIG (reference sequence). J lost 4 bases, V lost 0 bases, and 3 bases had no gene match.

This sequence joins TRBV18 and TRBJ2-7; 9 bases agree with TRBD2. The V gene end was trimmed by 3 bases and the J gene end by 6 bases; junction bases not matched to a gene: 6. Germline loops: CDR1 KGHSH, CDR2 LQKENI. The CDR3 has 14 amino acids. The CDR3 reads CASSPAGGLVEQYF. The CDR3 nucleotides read TGTGCCAGCTCACCCGCGGGAGGGCTCGTCGAGCAGTACTTC.

The chain's CDR3 is CASHRLAGTDTQYF. Written as DNA, the CDR3 is TGTGCCAGCCACCGACTAGCGGGGACAGATACGCAGTATTTT. The chain combines TRBV6-1 with TRBJ2-3, with 11 nucleotides matching TRBD2. Trimming at V came to 8 bases and at J to 3 bases, leaving 4 bases not matched to a gene. The length of the CDR3 is 14 residues. Germline V lookup: CDR1 MNHNS, CDR2 SASEGT.